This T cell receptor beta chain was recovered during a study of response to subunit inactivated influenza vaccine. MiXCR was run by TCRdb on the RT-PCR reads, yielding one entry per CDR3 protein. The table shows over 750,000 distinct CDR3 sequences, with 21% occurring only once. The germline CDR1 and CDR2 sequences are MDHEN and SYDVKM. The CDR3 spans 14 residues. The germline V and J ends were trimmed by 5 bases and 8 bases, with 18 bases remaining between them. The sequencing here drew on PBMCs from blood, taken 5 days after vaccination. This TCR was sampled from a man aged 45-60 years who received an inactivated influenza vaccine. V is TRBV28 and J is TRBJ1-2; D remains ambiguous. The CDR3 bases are TGTGCCAGCAGTCCTCCTTTTTATAAGTGGGGCTACACCTTC. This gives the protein CASSPPFYKWGYTF.